The following is a TCR beta chain sequence with its context. The data originate from a study of OX40 agonist ivuxolimab in advanced cancers. The CDR3 extends over 16 amino acids. Germline V gene lookup returns CDR1 KGHSH and CDR2 LQKENI. V lost 2 bases to trimming and J lost 2 bases, with 13 bases between them. TCRdb's copy holds only in-frame clones and misses some; the assay was immunoSEQ multiplex PCR. The sample carries some 70,000 clones, roughly 90% recorded once. The receptor was derived from an adult with an advanced solid tumor such as melanoma, head and neck, liver or kidney cancer. The sequences come from CD4+ or CD8+ T cells sorted from blood, collected in a trial of the OX40 agonist ivuxolimab. J is TRBJ1-5 and V is TRBV18; possibly TRBD1 for D (5 bases). Here the CDR3 reads CASSPGAGDRNQPQHF. The CDR3 DNA follows: TGTGCCAGCTCACCAGGGGCGGGGGACCGCAATCAGCCCCAGCATTTT.